These 13 T cell receptor beta chains were all obtained from the same sample, sequenced in a study of control samples from healthy donors and cancer patients. Profiled with immunoSEQ multiplex PCR; TCRdb holds only in-frame clones, not every one. This table holds 150,000 to 200,000 clones, 90% to 95% found once. The sample comprised blood. All receptors derive from a woman aged 25-40 years in good health.

The chain combines TRBV9 with TRBJ2-2, with 12 bases that match TRBD2. The CDR3 length is 16 residues. The germline V gene encodes CDR1 SGDLS and CDR2 YYNGEE. With 0 bases clipped from V and 4 bases from J, the junction kept 1 base outside the gene matches. The CDR3 sequence is CASSVGLAGATGELFF. The CDR3, as DNA: TGTGCCAGCAGCGTAGGACTAGCGGGAGCCACCGGGGAGCTGTTTTTT. The variable domain in full, completed from reference TRBV9 and TRBJ2-2, reads DSGVTQTPKHLITATGQRVTLRCSPRSGDLSVYWYQQSLDQGLQFLIQYYNGEERAKGNILERFSAQQFPDLHSELNLSSLELGDSALYFCASSVGLAGATGELFFGEGSRLTVL.

This clone appeared once. V gene TRBV29-1 combines with J gene TRBJ1-1; no definite D call. The length of the CDR3 is 14 residues. Germline-derived CDR1 and CDR2 are SQVTM and ANQGSEA. V lost 4 bases and J 7 bases, leaving 19 bases between the germline ends. The CDR3 DNA sequence: TGCAGCGTTGGCCCCTTGCGGAGGGTGGGTGAAGCTTTCTTT. Its protein is CSVGPLRRVGEAFF.

The rearrangement links TRBV6-5 to TRBJ2-1; D unresolved. This CDR3 spans 13 amino acids. CDR1 and CDR2 from the germline V gene are MNHEY and SVGAGI. Trimming shortened V by 6 bases and J by 7 bases, and 13 bases separated the two germline ends. The chain's CDR3 is CASSSNMWNEQFF. For the CDR3, the DNA is TGTGCCAGCAGCTCCAATATGTGGAATGAGCAGTTCTTC.

This clone was seen a few times. V and J are TRBV4-1 and TRBJ2-1, with 12 nucleotides matching TRBD2. The germline CDR1 and CDR2 sequences are MGHRA and YSYEKL. With V trimmed by 4 bases and J by 1 base, 5 bases remained unmatched. This CDR3 spans 17 amino acids. CDR3 loop: CASSPGLAGKSYNEQFF. As DNA, the CDR3 is TGCGCCAGCAGCCCCGGACTAGCGGGAAAGTCCTACAATGAGCAGTTCTTC.

The V call is TRBV7-8, the J call TRBJ1-5, with 9 bases that match TRBD1. This CDR3 comprises 15 residues. In germline, CDR1 is SGHVS, CDR2 FQNEAQ. The junction had 2 bases not matched to a gene; V was cut back by 2 bases and J by 3 bases. CDR3 in DNA: TGTGCCAGCAGCTTAACAGGGGGCATCAATCAGCCCCAGCATTTT. Residues: CASSLTGGINQPQHF.

The chain carries TRBV14 and TRBJ1-6, with D perhaps matching TRBD1 (5 bases). From germline, CDR1 is SGHDN and CDR2 FVKESK. The CDR3 loop spans 13 amino acids. V lost 1 base and J lost 8, with 6 bases in between. CDR3 in amino acids: CASSQVGDSPLHF. CDR3 DNA: TGTGCCAGCAGCCAAGTGGGGGATTCACCCCTCCACTTT.

The genes are TRBV11-2 and TRBJ2-7; perhaps TRBD1 as D (5 bases). Per germline, CDR1 SGHAT and CDR2 FQNNGV. V lost 5 bases, J lost 7 bases, and 21 bases lay in between. The CDR3 runs 15 residues. The CDR3 spells CASSLGQGPLPEQYF. The CDR3 bases are TGTGCCAGCAGCCTCGGCCAGGGTCCGCTACCAGAGCAGTACTTC.

V and J are TRBV4-2 and TRBJ2-3; D ambiguous. CDR1 and CDR2 from the germline V gene are LGHNA and YNFKEQ. The CDR3 spans 14 residues. The germline V and J ends were trimmed by 3 bases and 0 bases, with 7 bases remaining between them. CDR3 sequence: CASSHSESTDTQYF. DNA for the CDR3: TGTGCCAGCAGCCACAGCGAAAGCACAGATACGCAGTATTTT.

The rearrangement links TRBV29-1 to TRBJ2-1; 11 positions match TRBD2. CDR3 length: 15 amino acids. Per germline, CDR1 SQVTM and CDR2 ANQGSEA. V dropped 7 bases and J dropped 12; count of bases not matched to a gene: 17. In nucleotides, the CDR3 is TGCAGCGCCCAGCCTGGACTAGCGGGTCCGGGTGGGCAGTTCTTC. Translating gives CSAQPGLAGPGGQFF.

The rearrangement joins TRBV30 to TRBJ1-3; D gene unclear. The CDR3 sequence is 14 residues long. The germline V gene has CDR1 GTSNPN and CDR2 SVGIG (reference sequence). Trimming stripped 4 bases from V and 0 bases from J, with 10 bases between. The CDR3 coding sequence is TGTGCCTGGAAATTAGGGAACTCTGGAAACACCATATATTTT. It specifies CAWKLGNSGNTIYF.

CDR3 sequence reads: CASSDKGSSYNEQFF. In DNA form, the CDR3 reads TGTGCCAGCAGCGATAAAGGGAGCTCCTACAATGAGCAGTTCTTC. This chain uses TRBV7-3 with TRBJ2-1; D is perhaps TRBD2 (5 bases). This CDR3 contains 15 residues. Trimming pared 5 bases from V and 0 bases from J, leaving 11 bases between. Germline assignment: CDR1 SGHTA and CDR2 FQGTGA.

This chain joins TRBV6-5 and TRBJ1-6; 7 nucleotides match TRBD1. Germline CDR1 is MNHEY and CDR2 is SVGAGI. V trimming: 4 bases; J trimming: 9 bases; junction bases outside the gene matches: 3. This CDR3 spans 13 amino acids. CDR3 sequence: CASSSTGSSPLHF. CDR3 nucleotides: TGTGCCAGCAGTTCGACAGGGAGTTCACCCCTCCACTTT.

The rearrangement links TRBV12-3 or TRBV12-4 to TRBJ1-2; unclear D gene. Trimming left V 6 bases short and J 5 bases short, with 10 bases between. The CDR3 sequence is 12 residues long. CDR3 region: CASSLSLYGYTF. DNA of the CDR3: TGTGCCAGCAGCCTCTCCCTTTATGGCTACACCTTC.